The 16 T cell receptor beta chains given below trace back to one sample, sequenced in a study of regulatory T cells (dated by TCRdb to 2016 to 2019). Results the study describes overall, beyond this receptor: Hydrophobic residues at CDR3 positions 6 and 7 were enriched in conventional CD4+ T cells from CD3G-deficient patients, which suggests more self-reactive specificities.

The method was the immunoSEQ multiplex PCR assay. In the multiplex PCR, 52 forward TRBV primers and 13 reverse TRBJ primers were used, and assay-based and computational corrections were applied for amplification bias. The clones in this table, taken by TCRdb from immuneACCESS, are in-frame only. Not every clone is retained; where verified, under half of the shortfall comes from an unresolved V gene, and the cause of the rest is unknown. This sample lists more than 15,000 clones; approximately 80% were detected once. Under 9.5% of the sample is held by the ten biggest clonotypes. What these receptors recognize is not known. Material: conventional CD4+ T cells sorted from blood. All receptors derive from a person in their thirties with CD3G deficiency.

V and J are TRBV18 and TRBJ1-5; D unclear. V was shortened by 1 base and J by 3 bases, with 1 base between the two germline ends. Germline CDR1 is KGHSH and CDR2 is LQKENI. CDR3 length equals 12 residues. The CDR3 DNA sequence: TGTGCCAGCTCACCACACAATCAGCCCCAGCATTTT. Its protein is CASSPHNQPQHF. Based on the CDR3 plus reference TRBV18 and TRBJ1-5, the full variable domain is NAGVMQNPRHLVRRRGQEARLRCSPMKGHSHVYWYRQLPEEGLKFMVYLQKENIIDESGMPKERFSAEFPKEGPSILRIQQVVRGDSAAYFCASSPHNQPQHFGDGTRLSIL.

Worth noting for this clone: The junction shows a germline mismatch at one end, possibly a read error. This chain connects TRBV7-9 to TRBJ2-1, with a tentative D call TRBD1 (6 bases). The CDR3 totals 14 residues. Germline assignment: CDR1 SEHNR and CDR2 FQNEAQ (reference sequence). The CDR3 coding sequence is TGTGCCAGCAGCCGAACCCGGGACACCGCACGGACGGTCTTC. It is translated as CASSRTRDTARTVF.

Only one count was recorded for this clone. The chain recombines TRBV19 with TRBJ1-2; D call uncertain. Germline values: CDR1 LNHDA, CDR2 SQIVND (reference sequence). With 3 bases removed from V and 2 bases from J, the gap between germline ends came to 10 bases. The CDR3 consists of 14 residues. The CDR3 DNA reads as TGTGCCAGTAGTATCGGAGCCTGGAACTATGGCTACACCTTC. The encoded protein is CASSIGAWNYGYTF.

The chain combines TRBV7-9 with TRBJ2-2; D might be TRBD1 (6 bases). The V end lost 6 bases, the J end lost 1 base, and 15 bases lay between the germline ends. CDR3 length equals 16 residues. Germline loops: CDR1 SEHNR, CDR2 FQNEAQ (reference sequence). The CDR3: CASSRAGAVNTGELFF. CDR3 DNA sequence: TGTGCCAGCAGTAGAGCAGGGGCCGTGAACACCGGGGAGCTGTTTTTT.

The CDR3 sequence is CASSLKAGTEAFF. CDR3 nucleotide sequence: TGTGCCAGCAGTTTAAAGGCAGGGACTGAAGCTTTCTTT. The J gene is TRBJ1-1, the V gene TRBV27; TRBD1 is a possible D gene (5 bases). The CDR3 contains 13 residues. Trimming shortened V by 2 bases and J by 5 bases, and 9 bases separated the two germline ends. Germline V gene data show CDR1 as MNHEY and CDR2 as SMNVEV (reference sequence).

Here the CDR3 reads CASSDLGRIGEQYF. In DNA, the CDR3 is TGTGCCAGCAGTGACTTGGGACGCATTGGCGAGCAGTACTTC. The chain is built from TRBV6-1 and TRBJ2-7, with D tentatively TRBD1 or TRBD2 (5 bases each). This CDR3 spans 14 amino acids. V was pared by 3 bases and J by 6 bases, with 15 bases between. Germline lookup yields CDR1 MNHNS and CDR2 SASEGT.

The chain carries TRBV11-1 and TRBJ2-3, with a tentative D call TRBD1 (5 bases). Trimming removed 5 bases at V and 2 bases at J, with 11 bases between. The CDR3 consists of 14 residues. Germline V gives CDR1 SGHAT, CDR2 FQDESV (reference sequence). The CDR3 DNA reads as TGTGCCAGCAGCCTTTTGACAGCCACAGATACGCAGTATTTT. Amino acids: CASSLLTATDTQYF. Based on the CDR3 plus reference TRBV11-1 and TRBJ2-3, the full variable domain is EAEVAQSPRYKITEKSQAVAFWCDPISGHATLYWYRQILGQGPELLVQFQDESVVDDSQLPKDRFSAERLKGVDSTLKIQPAELGDSAMYLCASSLLTATDTQYFGPGTRLTVL.

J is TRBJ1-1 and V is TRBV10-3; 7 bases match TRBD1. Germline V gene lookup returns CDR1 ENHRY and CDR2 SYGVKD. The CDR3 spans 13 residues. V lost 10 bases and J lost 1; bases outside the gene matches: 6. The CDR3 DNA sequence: TGTGCCACTCGGACAGGATCGAACACTGAAGCTTTCTTT. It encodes CATRTGSNTEAFF.

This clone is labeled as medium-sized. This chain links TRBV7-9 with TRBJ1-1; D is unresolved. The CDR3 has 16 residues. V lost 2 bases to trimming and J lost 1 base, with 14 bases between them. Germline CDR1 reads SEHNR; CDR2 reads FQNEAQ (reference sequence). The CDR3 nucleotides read TGTGCCAGCAGCTTATCGGTTTTGGGTGGGAACACTGAAGCTTTCTTT. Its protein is CASSLSVLGGNTEAFF.

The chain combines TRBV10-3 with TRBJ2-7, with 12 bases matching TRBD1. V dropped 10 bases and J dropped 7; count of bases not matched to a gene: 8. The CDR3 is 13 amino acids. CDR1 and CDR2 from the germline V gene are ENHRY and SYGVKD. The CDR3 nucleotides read TGTGCCACTAGGGGACAGGGGGCTTGGGAGCAGTACTTC. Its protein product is CATRGQGAWEQYF.

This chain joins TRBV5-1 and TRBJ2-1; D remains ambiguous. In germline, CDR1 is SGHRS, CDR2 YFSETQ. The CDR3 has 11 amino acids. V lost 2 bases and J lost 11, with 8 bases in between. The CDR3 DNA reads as TGCGCCAGCAGCTTTGGTAGTAAGCAGTTCTTC. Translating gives CASSFGSKQFF.

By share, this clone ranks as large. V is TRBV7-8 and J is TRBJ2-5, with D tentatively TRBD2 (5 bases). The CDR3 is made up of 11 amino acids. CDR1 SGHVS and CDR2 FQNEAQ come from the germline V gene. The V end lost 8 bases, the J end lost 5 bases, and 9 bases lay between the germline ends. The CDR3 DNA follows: TGTGCCAGCCAACGAGGGGAGACCCAGTACTTC. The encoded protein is CASQRGETQYF.

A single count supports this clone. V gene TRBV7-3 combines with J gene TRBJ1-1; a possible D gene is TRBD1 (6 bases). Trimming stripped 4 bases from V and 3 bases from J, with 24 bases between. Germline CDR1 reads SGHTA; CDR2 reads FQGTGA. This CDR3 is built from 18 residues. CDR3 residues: CASSSFKASTGPDTEAFF. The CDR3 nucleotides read TGTGCCAGCAGCTCCTTTAAGGCGTCGACAGGCCCGGACACTGAAGCTTTCTTT.

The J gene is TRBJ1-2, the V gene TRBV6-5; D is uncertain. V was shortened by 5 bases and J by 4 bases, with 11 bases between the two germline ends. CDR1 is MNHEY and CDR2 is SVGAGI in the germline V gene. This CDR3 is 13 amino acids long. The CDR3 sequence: CASSRTMGYGYTF. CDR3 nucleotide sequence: TGTGCCAGCAGTCGAACGATGGGCTATGGCTACACCTTC.

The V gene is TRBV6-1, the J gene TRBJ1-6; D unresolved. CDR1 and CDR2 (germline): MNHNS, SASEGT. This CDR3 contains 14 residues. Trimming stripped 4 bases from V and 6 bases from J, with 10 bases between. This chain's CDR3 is CASSAGRPNSPLHF. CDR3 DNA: TGTGCCAGCAGTGCAGGACGCCCTAATTCACCCCTCCACTTT.

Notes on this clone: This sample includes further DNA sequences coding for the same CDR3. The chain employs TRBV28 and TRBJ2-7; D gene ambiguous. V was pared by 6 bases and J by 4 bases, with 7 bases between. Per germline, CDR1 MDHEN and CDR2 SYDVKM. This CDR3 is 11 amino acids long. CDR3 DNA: TGTGCCAGCAGCTCGGGTTACGAGCAGTACTTC. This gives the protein CASSSGYEQYF.